This T cell receptor (beta chain) derives from a study of T cells in Graves' hyperthyroidism and ophthalmopathy (dated by TCRdb to between 2018 and 2020). With regard to the full study: Peripheral blood samples were taken at initial diagnosis, before any treatment was given. To identify TCR V-J signatures that set the groups apart, the researchers used a discovery cohort of 100 patients, made up of about 44 with Graves' ophthalmopathy and 57 with stable Graves' hyperthyroidism. An independent validation cohort of under 20 hyperthyroidism patients and approximately 17 patients who later progressed to ophthalmopathy tested prospective prediction of ophthalmopathy. The 75 to 100 discovery patients were divided at random into training and test sets in a 7:3 ratio. Thyroid tissue and blood T-cell repertoires from six Graves' hyperthyroidism patients were also compared in the study. Once sampling was done, hyperthyroidism patients were given methimazole at a starting dose of 30 mg daily, whereas ophthalmopathy patients were given high-dose intravenous methylprednisolone. TCR Vbeta CDR3 sequencing of roughly 140 peripheral blood samples (approximately 44 ophthalmopathy, 75 to 85 hyperthyroidism and roughly 17 progressor patients) is reported in the paper. The full study reports these points: Most expanded thyroid clonotypes (frequency above 0.001) were also detected in blood, suggesting blood repertoires may reflect thyroid immune responses. In validation, progression to ophthalmopathy was predicted by the model with almost 71% sensitivity and 72% to 85% specificity, a median of roughly 6.4 months before onset. Sample size was not statistically predetermined, and blinding of investigators to group allocation was not performed. A 13 V-J signature model separated ophthalmopathy from stable hyperthyroidism, with around 88% sensitivity and approximately 81% specificity in cross-validation and 80%/75% in testing.

Graves' hyperthyroidism was defined as stable when no progression to ophthalmopathy occurred over 18 months of follow-up. Hyperthyroidism patients were newly diagnosed, had a disease duration of under 2 months, and were aged 18 to 65 years. Any patient with an uncontrolled infection, another autoimmune disease, pregnancy or lactation was excluded. Diagnoses were based on clinical symptoms, serum thyroxine and TRAb, thyroid ultrasound and orbital computed tomography. PBMCs were isolated from 10 ml of fresh peripheral blood by Ficoll-Paque density gradient centrifugation. Trizol reagent was used to extract total RNA, and RNA quality was then checked on an Agilent 2100 Bioanalyzer. V gives up 7 bases and J gives up 1 base, and the segment between their germline ends measures 13 bases. Including cysteine and phenylalanine, the CDR3 has 14 amino acids. This entry keeps only the CDR3 DNA: 42 bases, framed from base 1. CDR1 and CDR2 were assigned from the germline V gene as MNHNS and SASEGT.

Amplification of TCR beta CDR3 regions was carried out from RNA transcripts. A first-round RT-PCR of the TCR CDR3 used the HTBI primer set with the Qiagen OneStep RT-PCR kit. Libraries were constructed in a second round of multiplex PCR, after which size selection and purification were performed. The libraries were sequenced on an Illumina HiSeq2000 using paired-end 100 bp reads. The authors' analysis ran thus. SOAPnuke was used to process the raw data, throwing out any read that contained adapters or uncalled bases, had a mean Phred below 15, or lacked an exact constant-primer or identifier match. COPE v1.2.5 was used to merge the high-quality paired reads, and each unique nucleotide sequence was defined as a clonotype. Clonotypes were aligned to IMGT TRBV, TRBD and TRBJ reference segments using MiTCR v1.1. Analysis was restricted to V-J combinations with a frequency above 0.0001, which covered over 98% of repertoires. A TCS score was defined as the ratio between F50 (clonal expansion) and ExV (chaos), using BLOSUM62-based TCRdist between CDR3 peptides within each V-J. Welch's t-statistics and random forest reduced 500 to 650 V-J features to some 14, which were used in a naive Bayes classifier (R e1071). In-frame beta chains were kept once TCRdb had trimmed the public reads at Q25 with fastp and called clones with MiXCR. Each CDR3 protein appears once, grouped with its most common genes and DNA. Clone size and V and J calls follow TCRdb, not the original study. This sample holds about 300,000 distinct CDR3 sequences; approximately 16% were observed only once. The ten largest clones represent 33% of the sample.

In the case of this clonotype: The antigen this receptor binds is unknown. No base quality information exists; no much larger clone differs at one position.

Sequenced material: blood. The chain couples TRBV6-1 to TRBJ2-5; a confident D gene designation cannot be given. The TCR originated in a young man with Graves' hyperthyroidism. The DNA sequence follows: TGTGCCAGCAAGATACAGCCATTCCAAGAGACCCAGTACTTC. This yields the protein CASKIQPFQETQYF.